The present T cell receptor beta chain was sequenced within a study of T cell repertoires in aging, cancer and after chemotherapy. The wider study: Paired samples before and after chemotherapy came from chronic lymphocytic leukemia patients on fludarabine- or bendamustine-based regimens. The whole study produced a dataset of around 9 million TCR reads.

Overall study results and limits: In healthy donors, age-related TCR diversity loss mainly reflected lost richness. In each cancer cohort, median generation probability increased across chemotherapy, suggesting thymic output rebounded.

Multiplex touch-down PCR with TRB-A/B primers amplified rearranged V-D-J TRB sequences. From the multiplex PCR reads, TCRdb called clonotypes with MiXCR, one entry per CDR3 protein. The sample lists about 2,500 distinct CDR3 sequences, 45% to 50% occurring once. TCR beta rearrangements were amplified from peripheral blood genomic DNA. By sample fraction, this clonotype is large. Its antigen is as yet unknown. This CDR3 comprises 13 residues. Per germline, CDR1 GTSNPN and CDR2 SVGIG (reference sequence). The germline V and J ends were trimmed by 3 bases and 4 bases, with 10 bases remaining between them.

The rearrangement links TRBV30 to TRBJ2-1, with D perhaps TRBD2 (5 bases). The source of this sequence is a human donor with a blood cancer. Material for sequencing was blood. CDR3 nucleotide sequence: TGTGCCTGGAGCCGAGGACTTTACAATGAGCAGTTCTTC. It yields the protein CAWSRGLYNEQFF.